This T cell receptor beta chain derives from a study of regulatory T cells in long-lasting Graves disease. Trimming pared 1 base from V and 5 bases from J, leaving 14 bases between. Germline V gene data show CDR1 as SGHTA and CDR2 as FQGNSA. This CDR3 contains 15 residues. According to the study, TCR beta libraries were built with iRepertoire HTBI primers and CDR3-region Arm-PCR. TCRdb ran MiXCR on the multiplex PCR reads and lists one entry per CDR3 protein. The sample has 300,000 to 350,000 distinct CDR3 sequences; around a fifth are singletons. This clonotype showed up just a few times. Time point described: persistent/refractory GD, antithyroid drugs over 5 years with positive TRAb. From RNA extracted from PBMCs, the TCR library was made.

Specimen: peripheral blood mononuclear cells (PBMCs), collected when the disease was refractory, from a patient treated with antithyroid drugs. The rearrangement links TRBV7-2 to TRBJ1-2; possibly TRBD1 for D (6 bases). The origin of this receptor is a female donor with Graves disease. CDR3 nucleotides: TGTGCCAGCAGCTTAGATCGGGGGGCCTGGTATGGCTACACCTTC. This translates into CASSLDRGAWYGYTF.